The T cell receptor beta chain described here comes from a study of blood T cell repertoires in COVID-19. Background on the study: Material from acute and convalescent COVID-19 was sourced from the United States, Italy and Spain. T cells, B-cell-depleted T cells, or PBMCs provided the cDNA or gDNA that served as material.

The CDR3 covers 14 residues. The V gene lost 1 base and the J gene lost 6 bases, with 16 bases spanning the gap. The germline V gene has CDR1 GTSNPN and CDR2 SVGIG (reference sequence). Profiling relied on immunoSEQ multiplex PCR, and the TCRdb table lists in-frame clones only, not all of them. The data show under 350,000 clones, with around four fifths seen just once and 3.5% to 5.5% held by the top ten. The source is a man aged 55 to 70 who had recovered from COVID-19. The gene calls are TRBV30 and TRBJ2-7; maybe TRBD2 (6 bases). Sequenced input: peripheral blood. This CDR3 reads CAWSAPGERGEQYF. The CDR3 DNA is TGTGCCTGGAGTGCGCCGGGAGAACGAGGCGAGCAGTACTTC.